The rows below give T cell receptor beta chains drawn from one sample of a study of blood T cell repertoires in COVID-19. The protocol was immunoSEQ multiplex PCR, while the TCRdb copy is restricted to in-frame clones and leaves out a portion. The data contain 150,000 to 200,000 clones, about 90% of them seen just once; the ten biggest clones take up nearly 5%. The sequenced sample consisted of peripheral blood. The receptor set was obtained from a young man with COVID-19, enrolled during active disease. The conserved cysteine and the conserved F or W are not part of the CDR3 here. Each record gives: CDR3 protein, J gene, D gene, V gene, clone size. D genes are given only for firm matches. Clone size, where shown, is once, few, many, or a class for clones that have expanded.

cdr3_aa: ASSQGTGGGNTIY
j_call: TRBJ1-3
d_call: TRBD1
v_call: TRBV4-1
clone_size: once

cdr3_aa: ASSVDPRRGGDTGELF
j_call: TRBJ2-2
d_call: NA
v_call: TRBV9
clone_size: NA

cdr3_aa: AWSTGALGGEQY
j_call: TRBJ2-7
d_call: NA
v_call: TRBV30
clone_size: NA

cdr3_aa: ASSQGSGYGNTIY
j_call: TRBJ1-3
d_call: NA
v_call: TRBV3-1/TRBV3-2
clone_size: NA

cdr3_aa: ASSAASRYETQY
j_call: TRBJ2-5
d_call: NA
v_call: TRBV5-6
clone_size: NA

cdr3_aa: ASSFYRGPGGYT
j_call: TRBJ1-2
d_call: TRBD1
v_call: TRBV7-2
clone_size: NA

cdr3_aa: ASSLAGTGNTGELF
j_call: TRBJ2-2
d_call: TRBD1
v_call: TRBV5-1
clone_size: NA

cdr3_aa: ASRDGTGSNQPQH
j_call: TRBJ1-5
d_call: TRBD1
v_call: TRBV2
clone_size: once

cdr3_aa: ASSQGQLAYEQY
j_call: TRBJ2-7
d_call: NA
v_call: TRBV3-1/TRBV3-2
clone_size: NA

cdr3_aa: ASRYAGNEVYEQY
j_call: TRBJ2-7
d_call: NA
v_call: TRBV6-2/TRBV6-3
clone_size: NA

cdr3_aa: ASSQGGQLELF
j_call: TRBJ2-2
d_call: NA
v_call: TRBV3-1/TRBV3-2
clone_size: NA

cdr3_aa: AISGSDRGREQF
j_call: TRBJ2-1
d_call: TRBD1
v_call: TRBV10-3
clone_size: NA

cdr3_aa: ASSYGQGITEAF
j_call: TRBJ1-1
d_call: TRBD1
v_call: TRBV6-5
clone_size: NA

cdr3_aa: ASSETGGNYGYT
j_call: TRBJ1-2
d_call: TRBD1
v_call: TRBV9
clone_size: NA

cdr3_aa: ASSLLGGTSGQY
j_call: TRBJ2-3
d_call: TRBD2
v_call: TRBV5-4
clone_size: NA

cdr3_aa: ASSPYLGTGGTEAF
j_call: TRBJ1-1
d_call: TRBD1
v_call: TRBV4-2
clone_size: NA

cdr3_aa: ASSILRQPQH
j_call: TRBJ1-5
d_call: NA
v_call: TRBV19
clone_size: NA

cdr3_aa: ASSESGLTEAF
j_call: TRBJ1-1
d_call: NA
v_call: TRBV10-2
clone_size: few

cdr3_aa: AITVGGLMYEQY
j_call: TRBJ2-7
d_call: NA
v_call: TRBV10-3
clone_size: NA

cdr3_aa: ASSRRVDRVNTEAF
j_call: TRBJ1-1
d_call: NA
v_call: TRBV11-2
clone_size: NA

cdr3_aa: ASSRQGNYGYT
j_call: TRBJ1-2
d_call: TRBD1
v_call: TRBV28
clone_size: NA

cdr3_aa: ASGLQTSGGLVPRRGDEQF
j_call: TRBJ2-1
d_call: TRBD2
v_call: TRBV12-5
clone_size: once

cdr3_aa: ASSLIIREYEQY
j_call: TRBJ2-7
d_call: NA
v_call: TRBV5-5
clone_size: once

cdr3_aa: ASSFGTNGNTIY
j_call: TRBJ1-3
d_call: NA
v_call: TRBV6-5
clone_size: NA

cdr3_aa: ASSIGSRGTDTQY
j_call: TRBJ2-3
d_call: NA
v_call: TRBV19
clone_size: NA

cdr3_aa: ASSPRLAGSPGELF
j_call: TRBJ2-2
d_call: TRBD2
v_call: TRBV7-6
clone_size: NA

cdr3_aa: ASSYSAQNPYEQY
j_call: TRBJ2-7
d_call: NA
v_call: TRBV6-5
clone_size: NA

cdr3_aa: ASSEVQGYSNQPQH
j_call: TRBJ1-5
d_call: NA
v_call: TRBV2
clone_size: NA